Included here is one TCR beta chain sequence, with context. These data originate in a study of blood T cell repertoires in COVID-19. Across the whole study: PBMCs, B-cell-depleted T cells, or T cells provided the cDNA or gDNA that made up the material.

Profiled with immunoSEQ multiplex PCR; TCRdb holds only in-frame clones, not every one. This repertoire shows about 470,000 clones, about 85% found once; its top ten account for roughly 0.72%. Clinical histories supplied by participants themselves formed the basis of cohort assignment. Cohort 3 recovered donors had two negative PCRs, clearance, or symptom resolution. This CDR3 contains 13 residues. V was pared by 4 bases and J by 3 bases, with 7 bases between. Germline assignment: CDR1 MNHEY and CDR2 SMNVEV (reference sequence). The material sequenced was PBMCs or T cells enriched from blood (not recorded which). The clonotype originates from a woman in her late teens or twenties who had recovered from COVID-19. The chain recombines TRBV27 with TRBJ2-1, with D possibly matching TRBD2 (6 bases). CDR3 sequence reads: CASSWGVYNEQFF. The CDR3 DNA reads TGTGCCAGCAGTTGGGGGGTCTACAATGAGCAGTTCTTC.